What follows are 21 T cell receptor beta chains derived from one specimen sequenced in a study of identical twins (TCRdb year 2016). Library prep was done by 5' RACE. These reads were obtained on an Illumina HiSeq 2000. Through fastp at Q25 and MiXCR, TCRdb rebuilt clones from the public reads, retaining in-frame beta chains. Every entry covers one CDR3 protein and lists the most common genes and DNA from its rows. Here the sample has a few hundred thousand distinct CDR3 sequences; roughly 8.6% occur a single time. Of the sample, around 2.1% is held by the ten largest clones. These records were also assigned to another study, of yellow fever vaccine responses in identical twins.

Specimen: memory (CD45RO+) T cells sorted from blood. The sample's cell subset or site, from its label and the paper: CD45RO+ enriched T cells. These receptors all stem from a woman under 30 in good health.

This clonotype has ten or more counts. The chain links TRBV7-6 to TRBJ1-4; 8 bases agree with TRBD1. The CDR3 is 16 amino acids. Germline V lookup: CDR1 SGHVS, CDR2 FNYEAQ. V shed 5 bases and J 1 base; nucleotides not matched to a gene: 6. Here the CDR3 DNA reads TGTGCCAGCAGCAACGGACAGGGTATAACTAATGAAAAACTGTTTTTT. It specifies CASSNGQGITNEKLFF.

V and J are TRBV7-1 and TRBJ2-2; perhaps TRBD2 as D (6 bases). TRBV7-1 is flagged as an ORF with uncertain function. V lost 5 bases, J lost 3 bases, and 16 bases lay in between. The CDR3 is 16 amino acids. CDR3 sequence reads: CASSRRGGADTGELFF. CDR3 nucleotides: TGTGCCAGCAGCCGGCGGGGCGGGGCCGACACCGGGGAGCTGTTTTTT.

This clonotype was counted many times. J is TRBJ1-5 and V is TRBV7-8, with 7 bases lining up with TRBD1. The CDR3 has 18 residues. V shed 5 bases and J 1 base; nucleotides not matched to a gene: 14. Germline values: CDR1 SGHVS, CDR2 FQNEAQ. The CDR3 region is CASSRLDRRLSSNQPQHF. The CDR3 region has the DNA TGTGCCAGCAGCCGCTTGGACAGGAGATTATCAAGCAATCAGCCCCAGCATTTT.

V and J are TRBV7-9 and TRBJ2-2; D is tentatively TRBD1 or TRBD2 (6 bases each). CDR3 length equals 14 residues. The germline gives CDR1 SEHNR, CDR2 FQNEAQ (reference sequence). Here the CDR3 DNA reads TGTTTACAAGACGGAGGGGGAAACACCGGGGAGCTGTTTTTT. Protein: CLQDGGGNTGELFF.

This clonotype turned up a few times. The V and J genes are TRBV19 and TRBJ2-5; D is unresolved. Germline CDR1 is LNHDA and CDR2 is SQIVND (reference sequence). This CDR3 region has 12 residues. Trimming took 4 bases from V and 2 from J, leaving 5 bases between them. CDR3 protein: CASSTRQETQYF. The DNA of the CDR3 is TGTGCCAGTAGTACTCGGCAAGAGACCCAGTACTTC.

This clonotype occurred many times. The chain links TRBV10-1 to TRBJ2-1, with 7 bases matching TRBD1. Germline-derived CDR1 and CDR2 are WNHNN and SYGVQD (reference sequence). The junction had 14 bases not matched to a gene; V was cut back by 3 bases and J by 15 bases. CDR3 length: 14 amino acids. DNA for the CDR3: TGCGCCAGCAGTGAAAATGGGCAGGGGGTCTTGCGGTTCTTC. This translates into CASSENGQGVLRFF.

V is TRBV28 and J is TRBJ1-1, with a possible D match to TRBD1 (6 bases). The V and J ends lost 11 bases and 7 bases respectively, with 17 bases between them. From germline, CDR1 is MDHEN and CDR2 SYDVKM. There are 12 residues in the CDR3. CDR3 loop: CASRRGWVEAFF. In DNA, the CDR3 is TGTGCCTCCCGAAGGGGGTGGGTTGAAGCTTTCTTT.

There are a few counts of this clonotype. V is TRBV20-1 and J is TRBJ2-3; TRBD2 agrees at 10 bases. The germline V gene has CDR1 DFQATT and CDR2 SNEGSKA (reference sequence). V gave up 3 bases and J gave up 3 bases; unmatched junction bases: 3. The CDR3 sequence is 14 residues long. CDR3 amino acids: CSAREAGGTDTQYF. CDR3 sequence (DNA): TGCAGTGCTAGGGAAGCGGGAGGGACAGATACGCAGTATTTT.

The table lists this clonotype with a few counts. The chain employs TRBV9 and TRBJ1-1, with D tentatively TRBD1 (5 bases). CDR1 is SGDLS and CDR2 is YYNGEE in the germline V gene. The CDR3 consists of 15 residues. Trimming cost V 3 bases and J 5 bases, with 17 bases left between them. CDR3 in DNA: TGTGCCAGCAGCGCCCCATCTGGGGGGGGGACTGAAGCTTTCTTT. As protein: CASSAPSGGGTEAFF.

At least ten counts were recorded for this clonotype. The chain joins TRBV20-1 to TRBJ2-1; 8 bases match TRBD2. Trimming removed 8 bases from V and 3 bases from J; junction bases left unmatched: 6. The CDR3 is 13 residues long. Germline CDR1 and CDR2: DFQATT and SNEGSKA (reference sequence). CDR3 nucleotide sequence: TGCAGTACCAAGACTAGCGTCTACAATGAGCAGTTCTTC. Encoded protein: CSTKTSVYNEQFF.

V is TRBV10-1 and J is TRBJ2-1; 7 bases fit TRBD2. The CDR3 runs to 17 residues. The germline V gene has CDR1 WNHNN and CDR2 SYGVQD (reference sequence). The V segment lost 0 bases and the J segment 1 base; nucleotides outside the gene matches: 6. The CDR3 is CASSESIGRRSYNEQFF. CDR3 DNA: TGCGCCAGCAGTGAGTCTATCGGGAGGAGGTCCTACAATGAGCAGTTCTTC.

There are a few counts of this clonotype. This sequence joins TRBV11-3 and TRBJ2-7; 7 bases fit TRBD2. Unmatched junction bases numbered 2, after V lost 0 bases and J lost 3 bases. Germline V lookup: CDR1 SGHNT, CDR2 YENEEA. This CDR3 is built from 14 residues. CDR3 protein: CASSLEGRDYEQYF. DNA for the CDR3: TGTGCCAGCAGCTTAGAAGGGAGGGACTACGAGCAGTACTTC. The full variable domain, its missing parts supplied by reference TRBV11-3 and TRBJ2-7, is EAGVVQSPRYKIIEKKQPVAFWCNPISGHNTLYWYLQNLGQGPELLIRYENEEAVDDSQLPKDRFSAERLKGVDSTLKIQPAELGDSAVYLCASSLEGRDYEQYFGPGTRLTVT.

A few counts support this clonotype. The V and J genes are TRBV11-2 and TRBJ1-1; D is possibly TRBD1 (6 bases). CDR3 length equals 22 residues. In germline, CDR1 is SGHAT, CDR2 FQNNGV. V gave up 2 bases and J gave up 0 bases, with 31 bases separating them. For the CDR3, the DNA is TGTGCCAGCAGCTTATATGGGAGTGTTATTAACCACAGGGCAATTCTGAACACTGAAGCTTTCTTT. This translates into CASSLYGSVINHRAILNTEAFF.

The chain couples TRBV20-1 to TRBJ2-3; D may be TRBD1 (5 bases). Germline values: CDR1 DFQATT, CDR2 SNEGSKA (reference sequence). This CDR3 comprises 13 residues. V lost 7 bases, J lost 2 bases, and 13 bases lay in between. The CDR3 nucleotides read TGCAGTGTCAACGGACAAGTCACAGATACGCAGTATTTT. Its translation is CSVNGQVTDTQYF.

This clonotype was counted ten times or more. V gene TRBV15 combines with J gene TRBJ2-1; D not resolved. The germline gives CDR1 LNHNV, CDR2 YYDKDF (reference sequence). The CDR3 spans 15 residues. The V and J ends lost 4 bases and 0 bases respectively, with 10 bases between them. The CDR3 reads CATSKERSSYNEQFF. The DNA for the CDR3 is TGTGCCACCAGCAAGGAGAGGAGCTCCTACAATGAGCAGTTCTTC.

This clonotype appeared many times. The CDR3 loop reads CASSQGDTGSYEQYV. The CDR3 bases are TGTGCCAGCAGCCAAGGGGATACAGGGAGCTACGAGCAGTACGTC. This chain links TRBV3-1 with TRBJ2-7; a possible D gene is TRBD1 (6 bases). The V end was cut by 1 base, the J end by 3 bases, with 13 bases between. This CDR3 contains 15 residues. Germline CDR1 reads LGHDT; CDR2 reads YNNKEL (reference sequence).

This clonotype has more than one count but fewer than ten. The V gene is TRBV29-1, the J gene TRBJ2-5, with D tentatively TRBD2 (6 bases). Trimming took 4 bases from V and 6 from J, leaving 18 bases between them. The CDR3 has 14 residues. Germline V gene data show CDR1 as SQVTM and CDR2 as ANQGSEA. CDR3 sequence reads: CSVGQLAGGKTQYF. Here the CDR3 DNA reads TGCAGCGTTGGTCAGCTAGCCGGGGGAAAGACCCAGTACTTC.

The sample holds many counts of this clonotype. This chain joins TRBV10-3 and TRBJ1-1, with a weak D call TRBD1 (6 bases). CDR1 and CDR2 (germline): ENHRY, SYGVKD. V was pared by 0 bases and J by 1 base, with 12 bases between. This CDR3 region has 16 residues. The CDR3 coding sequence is TGTGCCATCAGTGAGTCGAATCAGGGGAAGAACACTGAAGCTTTCTTT. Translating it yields CAISESNQGKNTEAFF.

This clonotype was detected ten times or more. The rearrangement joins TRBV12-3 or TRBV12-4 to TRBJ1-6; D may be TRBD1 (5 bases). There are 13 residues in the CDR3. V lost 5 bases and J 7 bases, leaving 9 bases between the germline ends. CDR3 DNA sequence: TGTGCCAGCAGTCAAGACAGAAATTCACCCCTCCACTTT. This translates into CASSQDRNSPLHF.

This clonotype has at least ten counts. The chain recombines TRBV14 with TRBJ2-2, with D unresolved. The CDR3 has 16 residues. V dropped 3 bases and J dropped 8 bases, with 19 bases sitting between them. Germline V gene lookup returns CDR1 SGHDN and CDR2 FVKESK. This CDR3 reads CASSQSSTLRPGELFF. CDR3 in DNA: TGTGCCAGCAGCCAGAGCTCCACGCTCCGCCCTGGGGAGCTGTTTTTT.

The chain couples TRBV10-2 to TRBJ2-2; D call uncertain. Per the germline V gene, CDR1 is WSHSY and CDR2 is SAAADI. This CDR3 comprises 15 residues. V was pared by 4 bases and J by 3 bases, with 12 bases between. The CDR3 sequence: CASSGGQIHTGELFF. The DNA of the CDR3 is TGCGCCAGCAGTGGAGGCCAGATACACACCGGGGAGCTGTTTTTT.